This record looks at one TCR beta chain sequence and its context. This sample was taken from a study of T cell changes during pregnancy in multiple sclerosis. Trimming at V came to 10 bases and at J to 5 bases, leaving 5 bases not matched to a gene. CDR3 length equals 13 residues. CDR1 and CDR2 from the germline V gene are LNHDA and SQIVND (reference sequence). Produced via immunoSEQ multiplex PCR; TCRdb's table is partial and in-frame only. Of 65,000 to 70,000 clones listed, 91% are singletons. Sequenced material: peripheral blood, taken in the first trimester of pregnancy. This rearrangement joins TRBV19 to TRBJ2-5, with 12 bases identical to TRBD2. The sequence was collected from a female donor with multiple sclerosis, enrolled in a pregnancy study. CDR3 protein: CATGGTSGETQYF. CDR3 DNA sequence: TGTGCCACAGGCGGGACTAGCGGGGAGACCCAGTACTTC.